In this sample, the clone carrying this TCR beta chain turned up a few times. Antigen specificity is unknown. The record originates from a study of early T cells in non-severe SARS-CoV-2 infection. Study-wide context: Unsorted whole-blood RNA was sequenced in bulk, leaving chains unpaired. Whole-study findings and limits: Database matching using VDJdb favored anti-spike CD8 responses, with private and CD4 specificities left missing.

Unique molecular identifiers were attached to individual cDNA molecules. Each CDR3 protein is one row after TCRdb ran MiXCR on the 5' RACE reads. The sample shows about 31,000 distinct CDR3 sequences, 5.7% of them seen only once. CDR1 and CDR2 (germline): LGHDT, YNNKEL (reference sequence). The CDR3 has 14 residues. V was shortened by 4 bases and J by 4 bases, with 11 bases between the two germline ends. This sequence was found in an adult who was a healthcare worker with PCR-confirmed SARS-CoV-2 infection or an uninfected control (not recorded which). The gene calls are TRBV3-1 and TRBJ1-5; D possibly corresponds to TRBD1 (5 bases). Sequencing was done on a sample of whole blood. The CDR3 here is CASSPGRRNQPQHF. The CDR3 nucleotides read TGTGCCAGCAGCCCGGGACGGCGAAATCAGCCCCAGCATTTT.